This T cell receptor beta chain was obtained from a study of T cells after yellow fever vaccination. The study, taken as a whole, reports: Only a small proportion of the clonotypes turned up in both the CD4 and the CD8 compartments, likely arising from convergent recombination.

Details on this clonotype: Antigen: not known.

TCRdb redid the calling of the 5' RACE reads with MiXCR, one entry per CDR3 protein. Among 70,000 to 80,000 distinct CDR3 sequences listed, more than 5.5% were seen once. CDR3 size: 15 residues. Germline CDR1 reads MNHEY; CDR2 reads SMNVEV (reference sequence). V lost 5 bases to trimming and J lost 1 base; unmatched junction nucleotides: 2. The receptor comes from a man between 18 and 35 years old who received the YFV17D yellow fever vaccine. The sequencing used CD8+ T cells sorted from PBMCs, collected 10 to 11 days after the first yellow fever vaccination. V usage is TRBV27 and J usage is TRBJ2-2; 9 bases map to TRBD2. The CDR3, as DNA: TGTGCCAGCAGTGTTAGCGGGGGGAACACCGGGGAGCTGTTTTTT. Translating gives CASSVSGGNTGELFF.